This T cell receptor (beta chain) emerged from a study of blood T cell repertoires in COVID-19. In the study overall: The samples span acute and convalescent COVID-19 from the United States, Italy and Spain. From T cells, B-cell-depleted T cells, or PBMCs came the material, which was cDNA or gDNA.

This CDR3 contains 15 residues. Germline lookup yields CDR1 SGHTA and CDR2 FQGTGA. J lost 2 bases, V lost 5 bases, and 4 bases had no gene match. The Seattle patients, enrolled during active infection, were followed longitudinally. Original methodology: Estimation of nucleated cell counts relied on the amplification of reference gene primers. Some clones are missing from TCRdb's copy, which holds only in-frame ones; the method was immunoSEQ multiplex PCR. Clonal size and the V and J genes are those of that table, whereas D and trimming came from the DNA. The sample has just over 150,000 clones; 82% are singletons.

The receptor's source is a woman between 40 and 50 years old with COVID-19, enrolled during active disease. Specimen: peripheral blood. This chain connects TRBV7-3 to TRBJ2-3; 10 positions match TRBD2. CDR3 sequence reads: CASSHGLADTDTQYF. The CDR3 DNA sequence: TGTGCCAGCAGCCACGGACTAGCGGACACAGATACGCAGTATTTT.